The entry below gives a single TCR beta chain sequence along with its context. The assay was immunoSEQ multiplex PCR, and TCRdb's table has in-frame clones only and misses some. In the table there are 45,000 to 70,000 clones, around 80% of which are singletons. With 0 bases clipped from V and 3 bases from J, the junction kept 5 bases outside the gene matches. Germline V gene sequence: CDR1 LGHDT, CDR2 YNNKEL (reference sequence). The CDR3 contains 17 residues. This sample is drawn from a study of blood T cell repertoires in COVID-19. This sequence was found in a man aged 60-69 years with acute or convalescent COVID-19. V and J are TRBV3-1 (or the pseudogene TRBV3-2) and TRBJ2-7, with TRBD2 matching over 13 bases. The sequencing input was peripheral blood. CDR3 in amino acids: CASSQDIRTSGGYEQYF. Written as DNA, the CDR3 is TGTGCCAGCAGCCAAGATATCCGGACTAGCGGGGGCTACGAGCAGTACTTC.